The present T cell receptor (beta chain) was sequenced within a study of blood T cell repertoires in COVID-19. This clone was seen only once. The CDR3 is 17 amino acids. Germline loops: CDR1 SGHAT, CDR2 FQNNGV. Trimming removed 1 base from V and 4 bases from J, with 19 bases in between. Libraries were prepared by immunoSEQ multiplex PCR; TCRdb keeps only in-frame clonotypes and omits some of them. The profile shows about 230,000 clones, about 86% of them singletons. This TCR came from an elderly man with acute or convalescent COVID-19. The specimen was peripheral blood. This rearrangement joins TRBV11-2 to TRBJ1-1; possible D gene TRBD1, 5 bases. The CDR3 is CASSLVRGTGMGTEAFF. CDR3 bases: TGTGCCAGCAGCTTAGTTCGCGGGACCGGCATGGGCACTGAAGCTTTCTTT.